This T cell receptor (beta chain) derives from a study of blood T cell repertoires in COVID-19. For the study at large: Both acute and convalescent COVID-19 samples were obtained from the United States, Italy and Spain. In each case, the material was cDNA or gDNA derived from T cells, B-cell-depleted T cells, or PBMCs.

Source study methods: The authors estimated nucleated cell counts from reference gene primer amplification. Generated by immunoSEQ multiplex PCR, the TCRdb table keeps only in-frame clones and is missing some. The V and J calls and the clone size are those of that table, but D and trimming were determined from the DNA. The profile shows over 200,000 clones, around 78% of them singletons. CDR3 length equals 15 residues. Trimming shortened V by 4 bases and J by 3 bases, and 17 bases separated the two germline ends. In germline, CDR1 is SGDLS, CDR2 YYNGEE. The sequence derives from a woman in her seventies with active or convalescent COVID-19. This chain uses TRBV9 with TRBJ2-7, with D perhaps TRBD1 or TRBD2 (5 bases each). The sequenced sample consisted of peripheral blood. The CDR3 sequence: CASSLGAGRGYEQYF. Here the CDR3 DNA reads TGTGCCAGCAGCCTAGGGGCAGGACGGGGCTACGAGCAGTACTTC.